The clone carrying this T cell receptor (beta chain) was seen a few times. Its specificity is not known. The record originates from a study of T cells in Graves' hyperthyroidism and ophthalmopathy. Stable disease denoted Graves' hyperthyroidism without ophthalmopathy progression within 18 months. Lactation, pregnancy, other autoimmune disease or uncontrolled infection excluded patients. From germline, CDR1 is SQVTM and CDR2 ANQGSEA. This CDR3 region has 13 residues. V lost 4 bases to trimming and J lost 4 bases, with 12 bases between them. Study-level points and caveats: In blood, most of the thyroid clonotypes expanded above 0.001 were also present.

Amplified TCR beta CDR3 regions derived from RNA transcripts. HTBI primers drove first-round RT-PCR of the TCR CDR3. TCRdb used MiXCR to reprocess the multiplex PCR reads, holding one entry per CDR3 protein. The sample contains about 510,000 distinct CDR3 sequences, less than 15% of which appear only once. Source material: blood. The chain uses TRBV29-1 and TRBJ2-3, with D maybe TRBD1 (6 bases). This clonotype was obtained from a woman aged 35 to 49 with Graves' hyperthyroidism. The CDR3 here is CSVGAGASDTQYF. CDR3 nucleotides: TGCAGCGTTGGTGCAGGGGCCTCAGATACGCAGTATTTT.